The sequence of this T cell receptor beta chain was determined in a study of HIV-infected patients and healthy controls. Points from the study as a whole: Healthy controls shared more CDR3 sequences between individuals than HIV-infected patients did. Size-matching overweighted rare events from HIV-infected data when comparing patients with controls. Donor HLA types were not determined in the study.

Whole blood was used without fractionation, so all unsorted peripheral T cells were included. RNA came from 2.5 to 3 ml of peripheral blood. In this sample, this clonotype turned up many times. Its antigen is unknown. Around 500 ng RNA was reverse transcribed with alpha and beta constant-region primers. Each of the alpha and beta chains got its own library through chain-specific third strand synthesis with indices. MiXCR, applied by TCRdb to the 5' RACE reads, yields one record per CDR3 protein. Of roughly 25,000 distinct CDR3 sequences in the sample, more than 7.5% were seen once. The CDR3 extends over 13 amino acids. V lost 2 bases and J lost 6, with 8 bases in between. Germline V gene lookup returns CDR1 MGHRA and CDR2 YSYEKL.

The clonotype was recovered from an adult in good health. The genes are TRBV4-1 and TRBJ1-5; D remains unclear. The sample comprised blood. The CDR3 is CASSQREGQPQHF. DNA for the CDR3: TGCGCCAGCAGCCAAAGGGAGGGTCAGCCCCAGCATTTT.